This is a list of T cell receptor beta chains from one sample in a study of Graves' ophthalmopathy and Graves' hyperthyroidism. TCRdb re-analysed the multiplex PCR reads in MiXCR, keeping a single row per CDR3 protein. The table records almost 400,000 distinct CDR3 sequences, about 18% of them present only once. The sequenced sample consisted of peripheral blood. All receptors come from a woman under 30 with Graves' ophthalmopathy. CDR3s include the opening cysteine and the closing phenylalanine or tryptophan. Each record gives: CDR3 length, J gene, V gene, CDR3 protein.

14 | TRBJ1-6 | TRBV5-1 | CASSLQGARSPLHF
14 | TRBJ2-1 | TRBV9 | CASSVNRAWDEQFF
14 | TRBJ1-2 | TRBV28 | CASSPRQGAGGYTF
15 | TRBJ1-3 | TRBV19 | CASSGRRTSPRTIYF
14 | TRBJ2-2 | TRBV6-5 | CASTFGGRTGELFF
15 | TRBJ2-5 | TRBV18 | CASSPAGAAWKTQYF
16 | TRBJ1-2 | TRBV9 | CASSVQPGQGNYGYTF
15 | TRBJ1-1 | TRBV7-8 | CASRPTGFMNTEAFF
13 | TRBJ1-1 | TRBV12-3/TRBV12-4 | CASSPLWGLQAFF
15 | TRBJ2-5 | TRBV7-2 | CASSPDDRTQETQYF
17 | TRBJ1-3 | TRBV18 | CASSPPDLRTSGNTIYF
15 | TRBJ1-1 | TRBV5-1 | CASSLGKQGWTEAFF
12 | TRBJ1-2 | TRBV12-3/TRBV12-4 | CASSFGGNGYTF
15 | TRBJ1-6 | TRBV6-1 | CASYKMTGENSPLHF
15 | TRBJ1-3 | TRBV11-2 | CASSLGDRSGNTIYF
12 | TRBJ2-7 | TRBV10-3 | CAISESDYEQYF
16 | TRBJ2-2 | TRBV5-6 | CASSFISSPNTGELFF
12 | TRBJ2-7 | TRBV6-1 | CGSDRGSYEQYF
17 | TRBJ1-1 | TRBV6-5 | CANSFFMGGDMNTEAFF
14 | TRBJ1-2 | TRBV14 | CASSRRDRGLGYTF
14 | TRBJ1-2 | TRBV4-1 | CASSQDGLSYGYTF
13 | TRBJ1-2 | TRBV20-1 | CSAYQGGAYGYTF
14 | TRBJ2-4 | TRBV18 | CASCQDLAKNIQYF
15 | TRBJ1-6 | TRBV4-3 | CASSQGVRGNSPLHF
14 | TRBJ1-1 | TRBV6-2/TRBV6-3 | CASSYHQRGTEAFF
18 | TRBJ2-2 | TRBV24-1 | CATSEDGTGGADTGELFF
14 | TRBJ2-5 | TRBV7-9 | CASSLALGEETQYF
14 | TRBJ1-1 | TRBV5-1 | CASSTGQGATEAFF
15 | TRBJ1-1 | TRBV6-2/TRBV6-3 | CASSYSRQGTTEAFF
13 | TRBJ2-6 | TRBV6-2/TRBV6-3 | CASSFTPLVVLTF
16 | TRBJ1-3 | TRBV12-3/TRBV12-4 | CASSPLTWGRENTIYF
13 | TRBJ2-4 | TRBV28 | CASLYPGLNIQYF